This TCR beta chain was sequenced for a study of blood T cell repertoires in COVID-19. Turning to the study itself: Acute and convalescent COVID-19 specimens originated in the United States, Italy and Spain.

Some clones are missing from TCRdb's copy, which holds only in-frame ones; the method was immunoSEQ multiplex PCR. Among more than 80,000 clones listed, 75% to 90% were seen once. Trimming shortened V by 3 bases and J by 0 bases, and 12 bases separated the two germline ends. The CDR3 sequence is 16 residues long. From germline, CDR1 is LNHDA and CDR2 SQIVND (reference sequence). The clonotype comes from a man of 80 years or more with acute or convalescent COVID-19. The sequencing sample was made of peripheral blood. This rearrangement joins TRBV19 to TRBJ2-1, with D perhaps TRBD1 (5 bases). The CDR3 region is CASSIQQVSSYNEQFF. The DNA of the CDR3 is TGTGCCAGTAGTATCCAACAGGTTAGCTCCTACAATGAGCAGTTCTTC.